These 24 T cell receptor beta chains were sequenced from one sample in a study of blood T cell repertoires in COVID-19. Sequencing used immunoSEQ multiplex PCR; TCRdb keeps in-frame clones, though not all of them. The top ten clones hold around 4.5% of a sample with roughly 100,000 clones, 84% of them seen once. Sequencing was done on a sample of peripheral blood. These receptors came from a human donor in a cohort sampled during active COVID-19.

The chain links TRBV3-1 (or the pseudogene TRBV3-2) to TRBJ2-2, with 10 positions matching TRBD1. The germline gives CDR1 LGHDT, CDR2 YNNKEL (reference sequence). This CDR3 comprises 15 residues. After removal of 4 bases from V and 2 bases from J, the junction contained 1 base not matched to a gene. The CDR3 loop is CASSRDRGNTGELFF. DNA for the CDR3: TGTGCCAGCAGCCGGGACAGGGGTAACACCGGGGAGCTGTTTTTT.

The sample holds one count of this clone. The V and J genes are TRBV7-6 and TRBJ1-4; D unresolved. Per germline, CDR1 SGHVS and CDR2 FNYEAQ. This CDR3 is built from 13 residues. V lost 5 bases and J 8 bases, leaving 12 bases between the germline ends. The CDR3 spells CASSLSIEEKLFF. CDR3 nucleotide sequence: TGTGCCAGCAGCCTATCCATTGAGGAAAAACTGTTTTTT.

This chain links TRBV5-5 with TRBJ2-7; 8 positions match TRBD1. V gave up 5 bases and J gave up 1 base; unmatched junction bases: 8. The CDR3 has 15 amino acids. The germline CDR1 and CDR2 sequences are SGHKS and YYEKEE (reference sequence). DNA for the CDR3: TGTGCCAGCAGACCGACAGGGGTAGGATCCTACGAGCAGTACTTC. Amino acids: CASRPTGVGSYEQYF.

The V gene is TRBV5-5, the J gene TRBJ2-7; 10 bases match TRBD2. CDR1 SGHKS and CDR2 YYEKEE come from the germline V gene (reference sequence). The CDR3 length is 16 residues. V shed 4 bases and J 7 bases; nucleotides not matched to a gene: 14. Here the CDR3 reads CASSRKTSGVYVEQYF. DNA of the CDR3: TGTGCCAGCAGCCGTAAAACTAGCGGGGTTTATGTGGAGCAGTACTTC.

The genes are TRBV11-2 and TRBJ1-2; D remains ambiguous. Trimming stripped 1 base from V and 4 bases from J, with 19 bases between. The CDR3 sequence is 17 residues long. Per the germline V gene, CDR1 is SGHAT and CDR2 is FQNNGV. The CDR3 protein is CASSLAGNQVPIYGYTF. CDR3 nucleotides: TGTGCCAGCAGCTTAGCGGGTAACCAAGTTCCCATCTATGGCTACACCTTC.

The chain couples TRBV7-9 to TRBJ1-6; D is possibly TRBD1 (6 bases). Germline CDR1 and CDR2: SEHNR and FQNEAQ (reference sequence). V gave up 5 bases and J gave up 0 bases, with 14 bases separating them. CDR3 length: 17 residues. In DNA, the CDR3 is TGTGCCAGCAGCCCTCGACAGGCGAGCTCCTATAATTCACCCCTCCACTTT. Its translation is CASSPRQASSYNSPLHF.

The chain is built from TRBV5-4 and TRBJ1-4; D unclear. The V end was cut by 4 bases, the J end by 8 bases, with 15 bases between. The CDR3 is made up of 14 amino acids. The germline V gene encodes CDR1 SGHNT and CDR2 YYREEE (reference sequence). The CDR3 loop reads CASSPGFNEEKLFF. CDR3 coding DNA: TGTGCCAGCAGCCCAGGATTTAATGAGGAAAAACTGTTTTTT.

The chain employs TRBV6-5 and TRBJ1-1, with TRBD1 matching 7 bases. Trimming cost V 7 bases and J 5 bases; bases outside gene matches: 7. Per the germline V gene, CDR1 is MNHEY and CDR2 is SVGAGI. The CDR3 is made up of 13 amino acids. The CDR3 DNA is TGTGCCAGCACAACAGGGGTGGAAACTGAAGCTTTCTTT. It is translated as CASTTGVETEAFF.

The chain employs TRBV11-1 and TRBJ2-1; D is perhaps TRBD1 (5 bases). V shed 4 bases and J shed 7 bases, with 14 bases lying between them. CDR1 is SGHAT, CDR2 FQDESV, per germline (reference sequence). This CDR3 is built from 14 residues. For the CDR3, the DNA is TGTGCCAGCAGCTCGACCTATCAGGGAAATGAGCAGTTCTTC. Translating gives CASSSTYQGNEQFF.

J is TRBJ1-4 and V is TRBV6-5; D unresolved. The CDR3 contains 14 residues. V lost 6 bases and J 8 bases, leaving 16 bases between the germline ends. From germline, CDR1 is MNHEY and CDR2 SVGAGI. CDR3 in DNA: TGTGCCAGCAGCCTTTCCCTAATCGGGGAAAAACTGTTTTTT. Residues: CASSLSLIGEKLFF.

The chain has TRBV5-1 and TRBJ2-2, with no clear D. V dropped 4 bases and J dropped 6 bases, with 13 bases sitting between them. The CDR3 totals 14 residues. The germline V gene encodes CDR1 SGHRS and CDR2 YFSETQ. DNA for the CDR3: TGCGCCAGCAGCCCTACGCCCTTGGCCGGGGAGCTGTTTTTT. It specifies CASSPTPLAGELFF.

The chain has TRBV6-5 and TRBJ1-3, with D unclear. The length of the CDR3 is 15 residues. V lost 4 bases, J lost 0 bases, and 10 bases lay in between. CDR1 is MNHEY, CDR2 SVGAGI, per germline. The CDR3 nucleotides are TGTGCCAGCAGTTTCGGGGTCGGCTCTGGAAACACCATATATTTT. Translated: CASSFGVGSGNTIYF.

This rearrangement joins TRBV5-6 to TRBJ2-3; D perhaps matches TRBD2 (6 bases). Per germline, CDR1 SGHDT and CDR2 YYEEEE. The CDR3 runs to 17 residues. Trimming took off 3 bases at V and 1 base at J, with 18 bases between the two ends. The CDR3 region has the DNA TGTGCCAGCAGCTCCCCACACAGGAGGGGTCGCACAGATACGCAGTATTTT. Protein product: CASSSPHRRGRTDTQYF. The whole variable domain, remainder taken from reference TRBV5-6 and TRBJ2-3, is DAGVTQSPTHLIKTRGQQVTLRCSPKSGHDTVSWYQQALGQGPQFIFQYYEEEERQRGNFPDRFSGHQFPNYSSELNVNALLLGDSALYLCASSSPHRRGRTDTQYFGPGTRLTVL.

Turning to this clone: Different DNA sequences within this sample yield the same CDR3. The genes are TRBV27 and TRBJ1-5, with D perhaps TRBD1 (5 bases). The V gene's germline CDR1 is MNHEY and CDR2 SMNVEV (reference sequence). The CDR3 length is 15 residues. V was shortened by 6 bases and J by 0 bases, with 12 bases between the two germline ends. DNA of the CDR3: TGTGCCAGCAGGGCAGGGATAATTAGCAATCAGCCCCAGCATTTT. Protein: CASRAGIISNQPQHF.

This sequence joins TRBV6-5 and TRBJ2-5; 7 bases align to TRBD1. After removal of 8 bases from V and 5 bases from J, the junction contained 11 bases not matched to a gene. Germline V gene lookup returns CDR1 MNHEY and CDR2 SVGAGI. This CDR3 has 14 amino acids. As DNA, the CDR3 is TGTGCCAGCGGTCCACAGGGGAATCGTGAGACCCAGTACTTC. Translated: CASGPQGNRETQYF.

The V and J genes are TRBV27 and TRBJ1-5, with TRBD1 identical over 8 bases. The CDR3 sequence is 15 residues long. J lost 2 bases, V lost 5 bases, and 5 bases had no gene match. CDR1 MNHEY and CDR2 SMNVEV come from the germline V gene (reference sequence). The CDR3 DNA reads as TGTGCCAGCAGTAGAGACAGGGGAGGCAATCAGCCCCAGCATTTT. Translation: CASSRDRGGNQPQHF.

Concerning this clone itself: This specimen includes other DNA sequences encoding the same CDR3. This chain uses TRBV4-1 with TRBJ2-7, with 7 bases lining up with TRBD2. V was clipped by 2 bases and J by 10 bases; unmatched bases: 14. This CDR3 has 15 residues. The germline V gene has CDR1 MGHRA and CDR2 YSYEKL. CDR3 sequence reads: CASSQLLGVGGSQYF. The CDR3 DNA reads TGCGCCAGCAGCCAACTATTGGGGGTCGGGGGGTCCCAGTACTTC.

J is TRBJ2-3 and V is TRBV7-3; the D gene is possibly TRBD2 (6 bases). The V gene lost 2 bases and the J gene lost 2 bases, with 11 bases spanning the gap. This CDR3 spans 15 amino acids. Looked up from germline, CDR1 is SGHTA and CDR2 is FQGTGA. In DNA form, the CDR3 reads TGTGCCAGCAGCTTATACCCGGGGGACACAGATACGCAGTATTTT. This sequence encodes CASSLYPGDTDTQYF.

In regard to this clone: Other DNA sequences from this sample encode an identical CDR3 as well. The rearrangement uses TRBV6-1 and TRBJ1-2; 7 bases fit TRBD1. V was clipped by 2 bases and J by 2 bases; unmatched bases: 2. Germline-derived CDR1 and CDR2 are MNHNS and SASEGT. This CDR3 is built from 14 residues. The CDR3 coding sequence is TGTGCCAGCAGTGAATCAGGGGGAAACTATGGCTACACCTTC. It encodes CASSESGGNYGYTF.

The chain recombines TRBV11-3 with TRBJ2-7; D remains ambiguous. The CDR3 totals 12 residues. The V end was cut by 1 base, the J end by 3 bases, with 4 bases between. Germline V CDR1 and CDR2: SGHNT, YENEEA. The CDR3 loop is CASSLAHYEQYF. The CDR3 DNA sequence: TGTGCCAGCAGCTTAGCCCACTACGAGCAGTACTTC.

This clone was picked up one time. The chain uses TRBV7-2 and TRBJ1-1; D gene unclear. The CDR3 has 15 amino acids. The germline V and J ends were trimmed by 1 base and 1 base, with 10 bases remaining between them. CDR1 and CDR2 from the germline V gene are SGHTA and FQGNSA. The CDR3 coding sequence is TGTGCCAGCAGCTTAGTGGGCTCAGGGAACACTGAAGCTTTCTTT. This translates into CASSLVGSGNTEAFF.

This clone has more than one count but fewer than ten. The genes are TRBV7-8 and TRBJ2-7; maybe TRBD2 (6 bases). Trimming removed 5 bases at V and 7 bases at J, with 12 bases between. The CDR3 runs 12 residues. Germline CDR1 SGHVS, CDR2 FQNEAQ. Written as DNA, the CDR3 is TGTGCCAGCAGCAACCGGGGGAGGGAGCAGTACTTC. Translated, it gives CASSNRGREQYF.

V is TRBV27 and J is TRBJ1-2; no reliable D call. The CDR3 has 14 amino acids. The V end lost 5 bases, the J end lost 6 bases, and 16 bases lay between the germline ends. CDR1 and CDR2 from the germline V gene are MNHEY and SMNVEV (reference sequence). The CDR3 is CASSTGLLRNGYTF. The DNA for the CDR3 is TGTGCCAGCAGTACCGGACTTTTGAGGAATGGCTACACCTTC.

The gene calls are TRBV7-9 and TRBJ2-7, with D perhaps matching TRBD2 (5 bases). Germline CDR1 reads SEHNR; CDR2 reads FQNEAQ (reference sequence). V was clipped by 5 bases and J by 0 bases, with 23 bases between them. The CDR3 is 18 residues long. CDR3 loop: CASSPIRMRASSSYEQYF. In nucleotides, the CDR3 is TGTGCCAGCAGCCCAATTCGGATGAGGGCGTCCAGCTCCTACGAGCAGTACTTC.